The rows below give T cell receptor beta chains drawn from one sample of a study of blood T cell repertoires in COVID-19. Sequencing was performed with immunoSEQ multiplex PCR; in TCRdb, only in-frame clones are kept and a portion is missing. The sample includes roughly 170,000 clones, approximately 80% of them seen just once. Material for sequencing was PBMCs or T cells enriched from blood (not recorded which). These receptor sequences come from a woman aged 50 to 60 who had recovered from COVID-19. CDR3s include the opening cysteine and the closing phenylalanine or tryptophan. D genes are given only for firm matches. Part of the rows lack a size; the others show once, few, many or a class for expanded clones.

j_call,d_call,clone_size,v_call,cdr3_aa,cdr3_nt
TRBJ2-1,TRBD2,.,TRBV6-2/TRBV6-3,CASSYGTSGNEQFF,TGTGCCAGCAGTTACGGGACTAGCGGGAATGAGCAGTTCTTC
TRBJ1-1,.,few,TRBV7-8,CASTRERRSEAFF,TGTGCCAGCACCAGAGAAAGGAGGTCTGAAGCTTTCTTT
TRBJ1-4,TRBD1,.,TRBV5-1,CASSLGPQGGTNEKLFF,TGCGCCAGCAGCTTGGGGCCACAGGGGGGAACTAATGAAAAACTGTTTTTT
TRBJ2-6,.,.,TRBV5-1,CASSLKSSGANVLTF,TGCGCCAGCAGCTTGAAGAGCTCTGGGGCCAACGTCCTGACTTTC
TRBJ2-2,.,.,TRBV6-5,CASSSQGPGELFF,TGTGCCAGCAGTTCACAGGGTCCCGGGGAGCTGTTTTTT
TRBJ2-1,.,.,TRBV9,CASSVGPPDYNEQFF,TGTGCCAGCAGCGTAGGTCCGCCAGATTACAATGAGCAGTTCTTC
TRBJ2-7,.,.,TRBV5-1,CASSSLGENEQYF,TGCGCCAGCAGCTCTCTCGGGGAAAACGAGCAGTACTTC
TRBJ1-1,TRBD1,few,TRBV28,CASSLGDREGTEAFF,TGTGCCAGCAGTTTAGGGGACAGGGAGGGCACTGAAGCTTTCTTT
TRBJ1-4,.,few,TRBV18,CASSPRQETNEKLFF,TGTGCCAGCTCACCGCGACAGGAGACGAATGAAAAACTGTTTTTT
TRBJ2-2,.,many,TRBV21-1,CASSKGGLAFLPNTGELFF,TGTGCCAGCAGCAAAGGGGGGCTAGCCTTCCTCCCCAACACCGGGGAGCTGTTTTTT
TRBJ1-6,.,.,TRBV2,CASSGGLLNSPLHF,TGTGCCAGCAGTGGAGGACTGTTAAATTCACCCCTCCACTTT
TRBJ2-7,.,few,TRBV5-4,CAGSDGQSYEQYF,TGTGCCGGCTCCGATGGACAGTCCTACGAGCAGTACTTC
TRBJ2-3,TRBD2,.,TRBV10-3,CAISPTGTSGNTDTQYF,TGTGCCATCAGCCCCACCGGGACTAGCGGGAACACAGATACGCAGTATTTT
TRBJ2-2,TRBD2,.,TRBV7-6,CASSLRSSGHRGAVF,TGTGCCAGCAGTCTGCGTTCTAGCGGACACCGGGGAGCTGTTTTT
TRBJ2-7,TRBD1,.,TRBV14,CASSPTTGGAYEQYF,TGTGCCAGCAGCCCCACGACAGGGGGGGCCTACGAGCAGTACTTC
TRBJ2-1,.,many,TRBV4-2,CASSQDQKQFF,TGTGCCAGCAGCCAAGACCAGAAGCAGTTCTTC
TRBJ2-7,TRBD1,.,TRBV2,CASSSTQGIEQYF,TGTGCCAGCAGTTCAACACAGGGGATCGAGCAGTACTTC
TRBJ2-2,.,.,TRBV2,CASRGGAGELFF,TGTGCCAGCAGAGGGGGTGCCGGGGAGCTGTTTTTT
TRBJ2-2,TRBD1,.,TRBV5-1,CASSWRTGGGTGELFF,TGCGCCAGCAGCTGGAGGACAGGGGGCGGCACCGGGGAGCTGTTTTTT
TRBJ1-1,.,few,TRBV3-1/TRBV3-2,CASSPGGVGTEAFF,TGTGCCAGCAGCCCGGGGGGGGTCGGCACTGAAGCTTTCTTT
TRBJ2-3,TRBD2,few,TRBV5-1,CASSDSAGGDTQYF,TGCGCCAGCAGCGACTCAGCGGGAGGGGATACGCAGTATTTT
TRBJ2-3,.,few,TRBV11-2,CASSLVHLGSTDTQYF,TGTGCCAGCAGCTTAGTGCACCTAGGTAGCACAGATACGCAGTATTTT
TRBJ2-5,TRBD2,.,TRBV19,CASSTPSGGRETQYF,TGTGCCAGTAGTACTCCTTCGGGAGGGCGGGAGACCCAGTACTTC
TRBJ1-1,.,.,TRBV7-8,CASSRLGAGMNTEAFF,TGTGCCAGCAGCCGCCTGGGGGCAGGAATGAACACTGAAGCTTTCTTT
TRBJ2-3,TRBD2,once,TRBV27,CASSPLTGTSGPSSTDTQYF,TGTGCCAGCAGCCCCCTAACCGGGACTAGCGGGCCATCTAGCACAGATACGCAGTATTTT
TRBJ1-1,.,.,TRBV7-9,CASTQRGGKSEAFF,TGTGCCAGCACCCAGCGGGGGGGGAAATCTGAAGCTTTCTTT
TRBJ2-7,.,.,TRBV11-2,CASSLEGGATYEQYF,TGTGCCAGCAGCTTAGAAGGCGGGGCTACCTACGAGCAGTACTTC
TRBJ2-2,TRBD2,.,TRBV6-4,CASSPRTSGRDTGELFF,TGTGCCAGCAGTCCTCGGACTAGCGGACGAGACACCGGGGAGCTGTTTTTT
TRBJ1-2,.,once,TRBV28,CASKVEAGGLYGYTF,TGTGCCAGCAAGGTAGAGGCTGGGGGACTTTATGGCTACACCTTC
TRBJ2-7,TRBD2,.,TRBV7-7,CASSPGLAVVYEQYF,TGTGCCAGCAGCCCTGGACTAGCGGTAGTTTACGAGCAGTACTTC
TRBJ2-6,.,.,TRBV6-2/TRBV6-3,CASSSWQQGSGANVLTF,TGTGCCAGCAGTTCTTGGCAGCAGGGGTCTGGGGCCAACGTCCTGACTTTC
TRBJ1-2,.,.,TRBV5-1,CASSLAPPGDYGYTF,TGCGCCAGCAGCTTGGCCCCCCCAGGGGACTATGGCTACACCTTC
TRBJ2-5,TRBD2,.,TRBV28,CASSQGGGGSGISETQYF,TGTGCCAGCAGCCAGGGTGGAGGGGGTAGCGGGATATCAGAGACCCAGTACTTC
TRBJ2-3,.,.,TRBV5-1,CASSFSPWEGTDTQYF,TGCGCCAGCAGCTTCTCCCCGTGGGAGGGCACAGATACGCAGTATTTT
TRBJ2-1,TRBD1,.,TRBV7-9,CASSKPRVGGRKAYNEQFF,TGTGCCAGCAGCAAACCCCGGGTAGGGGGCCGCAAGGCCTACAATGAGCAGTTCTTC
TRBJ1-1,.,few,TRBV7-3,CASSLGRNTEAFF,TGTGCCAGCAGCTTAGGTAGGAACACTGAAGCTTTCTTT
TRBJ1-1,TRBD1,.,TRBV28,CASLSRDSGTEAFF,TGTGCCAGCCTCTCGAGGGACAGTGGCACTGAAGCTTTCTTT
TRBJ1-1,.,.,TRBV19,CASSISGGVNTEAFF,TGTGCCAGTAGTATTTCGGGGGGTGTGAACACTGAAGCTTTCTTT
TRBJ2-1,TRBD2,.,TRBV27,CASSPGTSGFEEQFF,TGTGCCAGCAGTCCGGGGACTAGCGGATTCGAGGAGCAGTTCTTC
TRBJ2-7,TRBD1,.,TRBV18,CASSPPGQGAYEQYF,TGTGCCAGCTCACCACCGGGACAGGGGGCATACGAGCAGTACTTC
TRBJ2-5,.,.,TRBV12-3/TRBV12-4,CASSSGLAETQYF,TGTGCCAGCAGTTCGGGACTCGCGGAGACCCAGTACTTC
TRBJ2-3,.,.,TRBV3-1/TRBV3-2,CASSMHGGTDTQYF,TGTGCCAGCAGCATGCACGGTGGCACAGATACGCAGTATTTT
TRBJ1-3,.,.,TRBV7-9,CASSANRDNGNTIYF,TGTGCCAGCAGCGCGAACCGGGACAATGGAAACACCATATATTTT
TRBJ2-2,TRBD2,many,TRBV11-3,CASSLGLGLDLTGELFF,TGTGCCAGCAGCTTAGGGTTGGGACTAGATCTCACCGGGGAGCTGTTTTTT
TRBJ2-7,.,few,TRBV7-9,CASSLGRFEQYF,TGTGCCAGCAGCTTGGGCCGATTCGAGCAGTACTTC
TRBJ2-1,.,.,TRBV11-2,CASSPRRGAYNEQFF,TGTGCCAGCAGCCCCCGCAGGGGGGCCTACAATGAGCAGTTCTTC